This passage covers 13 T cell receptor beta chains from one sample sequenced in a study of human T cells and chemical hapten exposure (dated by TCRdb to the early 2020s). This specimen's time point label, interpreted: patch test 1, 2 weeks after DPC sensitization. The treatment or condition label, as the study defines it: therapeutic diphenylcyclopropenone sensitization with weekly scalp DPC. The method was RACE. Instrument used: NextSeq 500. The public sequencing data were trimmed at Q25 with fastp and processed into clonotypes with MiXCR by TCRdb, which kept only in-frame beta chains. Each CDR3 protein appears once, grouped with its most common genes and DNA. This sample holds 79,000 or so distinct CDR3 sequences; 32% were observed only once. Jointly, the top ten make up about 8.9% of the sample. The sample consisted of whole blood, taken in connection with sensitization to the hapten diphenylcyclopropenone (DPC). These receptors came from a man aged 35 to 55 with alopecia areata. Some clones in this sample may be carry-over from other donors' samples.

The chain has TRBV20-1 and TRBJ2-1; a weak D match, TRBD1 (5 bases). The CDR3 has 11 residues. Germline CDR1 DFQATT, CDR2 SNEGSKA (reference sequence). V was trimmed by 4 bases and J by 9 bases, leaving 10 bases between them. The CDR3 here is CSANLGREQFF. CDR3 nucleotide sequence: TGCAGTGCTAATTTGGGGCGTGAGCAGTTCTTC.

This clonotype showed up just a few times. The chain links TRBV6-2 or TRBV6-3 to TRBJ2-4; TRBD2 aligns across 7 bases. The V segment lost 2 bases and the J segment 0 bases; nucleotides outside the gene matches: 4. From germline, CDR1 is MNHEY and CDR2 SVGEGT. This CDR3 is built from 16 residues. CDR3 in amino acids: CASSYGGSGAKNIQYF. For the CDR3, the DNA is TGTGCCAGCAGTTACGGCGGGAGTGGAGCCAAAAACATTCAGTACTTC.

V usage is TRBV3-1 and J usage is TRBJ1-5; D perhaps matches TRBD1 (5 bases). The germline V and J ends were trimmed by 4 bases and 11 bases, with 15 bases remaining between them. The CDR3 has 13 residues. Germline CDR1 and CDR2: LGHDT and YNNKEL (reference sequence). DNA of the CDR3: TGTGCCAGCAGCCGGGGGGGAGGGACGGCCCAGCATTTT. The encoded protein is CASSRGGGTAQHF.

The chain employs TRBV27 and TRBJ2-3; 15 bases are a match to TRBD2. V was clipped by 6 bases and J by 6 bases; unmatched bases: 7. Germline V gene sequence: CDR1 MNHEY, CDR2 SMNVEV (reference sequence). The CDR3 length is 16 residues. Here the CDR3 DNA reads TGTGCCAGCAGACTAGGACTAGCGGGAGGGCCGGATACGCAGTATTTT. Its protein product is CASRLGLAGGPDTQYF.

This clonotype was observed a few times. The CDR3 protein is CASSFVAGGAGELFF. The CDR3 nucleotides are TGTGCCAGCAGCTTCGTAGCGGGAGGGGCCGGGGAGCTGTTTTTT. This chain uses TRBV5-4 with TRBJ2-2; 11 bases map to TRBD2. The CDR3 is made up of 15 amino acids. V gave up 2 bases and J gave up 6 bases; unmatched junction bases: 3. The germline V gene encodes CDR1 SGHNT and CDR2 YYREEE (reference sequence).

The chain is built from TRBV2 and TRBJ1-5; a weak D match, TRBD1 (6 bases). V lost 6 bases, J lost 1 base, and 22 bases lay in between. The CDR3 extends over 18 amino acids. The germline CDR1 and CDR2 sequences are SNHLY and FYNNEI. CDR3 in amino acids: CASRGDGQFSLSNQPQHF. CDR3 nucleotide sequence: TGTGCCAGCAGGGGAGATGGACAGTTCTCATTGAGCAATCAGCCCCAGCATTTT.

The chain combines TRBV7-9 with TRBJ1-1; D gene unclear. The CDR3 totals 12 residues. CDR1 and CDR2 (germline): SEHNR, FQNEAQ (reference sequence). The germline V and J ends were trimmed by 3 bases and 7 bases, with 9 bases remaining between them. CDR3 loop: CASSLADGEAFF. CDR3 DNA sequence: TGTGCCAGCAGCTTGGCAGATGGTGAAGCTTTCTTT.

The genes are TRBV27 and TRBJ2-4; 7 positions agree with TRBD1. The CDR3 has 13 amino acids. Germline CDR1 and CDR2: MNHEY and SMNVEV (reference sequence). The V segment lost 5 bases and the J segment 14 bases; nucleotides outside the gene matches: 12. The CDR3, as DNA: TGTGCCAGCAGTCTAACGACAGGGTTCCATGAGTACTTC. Protein product: CASSLTTGFHEYF.

The rearrangement joins TRBV20-1 to TRBJ2-2; a possible D gene is TRBD2 (6 bases). The CDR3 runs 13 residues. The V end was cut by 1 base, the J end by 4 bases, with 7 bases between. Germline V gives CDR1 DFQATT, CDR2 SNEGSKA (reference sequence). CDR3 coding DNA: TGCAGTGCTAGAGTTAGCGGCACCGGGGAGCTGTTTTTT. Its protein is CSARVSGTGELFF.

This clonotype was found a few times. J is TRBJ1-1 and V is TRBV24-1; maybe TRBD1 (6 bases). Germline V CDR1 and CDR2: KGHDR, SFDVKD. V was cut by 5 bases and J by 3 bases, with 12 bases left in between. The CDR3 consists of 14 residues. The CDR3 here is CATSASGGHTEAFF. In nucleotides, the CDR3 is TGTGCCACCAGTGCATCCGGGGGGCACACTGAAGCTTTCTTT.

The chain uses TRBV6-1 and TRBJ2-3; 14 positions agree with TRBD2. The CDR3 length is 15 residues. Germline CDR1 is MNHNS and CDR2 is SASEGT. V was pared by 4 bases and J by 4 bases, with 1 base of the junction left unmatched. The CDR3 region is CASSGLAGGPDTQYF. The CDR3 DNA is TGTGCCAGCAGTGGACTAGCGGGAGGGCCAGATACGCAGTATTTT.

This clonotype was counted between two and nine times. The chain is built from TRBV11-2 and TRBJ2-7; TRBD2 agrees at 9 bases. Germline CDR1 is SGHAT and CDR2 is FQNNGV. Trimming at V came to 7 bases and at J to 2 bases, leaving 3 bases not matched to a gene. The CDR3 loop spans 13 amino acids. The CDR3 loop reads CASTIAGAYEQYF. The CDR3 nucleotides read TGTGCCAGCACTATAGCGGGGGCCTACGAGCAGTACTTC.

The J gene is TRBJ2-7, the V gene TRBV12-3 or TRBV12-4; 7 bases fit TRBD2. Unmatched junction bases numbered 14, after V lost 6 bases and J lost 3 bases. The CDR3 sequence is 16 residues long. The CDR3 reads CASSPRHPGGNYEQYF. CDR3 in DNA: TGTGCCAGCAGCCCCCGACACCCGGGAGGAAACTACGAGCAGTACTTC.